This T cell receptor beta chain was profiled in a study of blood T cell repertoires in COVID-19. The overall study: Sample material is recorded as cDNA or gDNA derived from T cells, B-cell-depleted T cells, or PBMCs.

The germline V gene encodes CDR1 SGHTA and CDR2 FQGTGA. V was clipped by 5 bases and J by 1 base, with 15 bases between them. The CDR3 loop spans 15 amino acids. In the original analysis: Researchers report that nucleated cell counts were estimated from reference gene primer amplification. The repertoire was sequenced with immunoSEQ multiplex PCR; TCRdb's copy has only in-frame clones and lacks some. Clonal size and the V and J genes are those of that table, whereas D and trimming came from the DNA. The sample records about 160,000 clones, 85% being singletons. The sequence came from a human donor with acute or convalescent COVID-19. The donor label of this sample is uncertain. Specimen: peripheral blood. The rearrangement joins TRBV7-3 to TRBJ2-7; weak D call: TRBD2 (5 bases). The CDR3 loop is CASSLQSGISYEQYF. The CDR3 region has the DNA TGTGCCAGCAGCCTACAATCGGGGATATCCTACGAGCAGTACTTC.